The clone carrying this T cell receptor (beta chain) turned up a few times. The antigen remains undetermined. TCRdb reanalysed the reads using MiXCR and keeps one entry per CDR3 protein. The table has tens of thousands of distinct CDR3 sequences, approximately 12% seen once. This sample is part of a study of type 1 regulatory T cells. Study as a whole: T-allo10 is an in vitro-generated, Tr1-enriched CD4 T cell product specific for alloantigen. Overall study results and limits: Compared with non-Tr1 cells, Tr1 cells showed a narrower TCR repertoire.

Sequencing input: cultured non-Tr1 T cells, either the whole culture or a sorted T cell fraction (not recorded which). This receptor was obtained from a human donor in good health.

The CDR3 sequence: CASSLLFQREGRLDTQYF. The CDR3 nucleotides are TGTGCCAGCAGCTTATTGTTCCAGCGGGAGGGCCGTTTGGATACGCAGTATTTT. The V call is TRBV7-9, the J call TRBJ2-3; TRBD2 agrees at 10 bases. The CDR3 spans 18 residues. The germline V gene encodes CDR1 SEHNR and CDR2 FQNEAQ (reference sequence). V was pared by 2 bases and J by 6 bases, with 14 bases of the junction left unmatched.